This TCR beta chain was identified in a study of cytomegalovirus exposure and HLA in healthy donors. The study, taken as a whole, reports: Confirmation in vitro established that a few CMV-associated chains were specific for CMV antigens. V- and J-gene trimming in TCR beta was tied to a missense DCLRE1C variant by an analysis performed later.

With regard to this clone: Its antigen is not known.

13 Jbeta primers and 60 Vbeta primers were used for the PCR. Sequenced by immunoSEQ multiplex PCR; TCRdb stores in-frame clones only, minus some. Of some 140,000 clones in the sample, roughly 70% were seen once. This CDR3 has 11 residues. V lost 3 bases to trimming and J lost 7 bases, with 8 bases between them. Germline V CDR1 and CDR2: SGHNT, YYREEE (reference sequence). Sequencing was done on a sample of PBMCs. The TCR originated in a human donor in good health. The chain links TRBV5-4 to TRBJ2-7; no firm D call. CDR3 sequence reads: CASSWANEQYF. CDR3 bases: TGTGCCAGCAGCTGGGCCAATGAGCAGTACTTC.